The present TCR beta chain was sequenced within a study of spatial heterogeneity in lung cancer. Study-wide background: Raw reads showed each unique TCR and UMI combination turning up more than ten times on average.

There are many counts of this clonotype. Antigen unknown. Every TCR cDNA molecule bore a unique molecular identifier. TCRdb ran MiXCR on the 5' RACE reads and lists one entry per CDR3 protein. The sample shows roughly 46,000 distinct CDR3 sequences, about 11% of them seen only once. Specified time point: sample taken at primary tumor resection. Material for sequencing was whole RNA from tumor, nontumor lung or frozen PBMC, left unsorted. A total of fewer than 80 untreated early-stage non-small cell lung cancer patients served as donors. General study results and limits: The study found ubiquitous expanded tumor TCRs in blood more at resection than follow-up.

V lost 6 bases to trimming and J lost 9 bases, with 18 bases between them. The CDR3 runs to 14 residues. Germline V CDR1 and CDR2: MRHNA, SNTAGT. Sequenced here: PBMCs, sampled at surgery. The chain recombines TRBV6-4 with TRBJ2-1; D might be TRBD2 (6 bases). The receptor's source is a female donor with early-stage non-small cell lung cancer. DNA of the CDR3: TGTGCCAGCAGCCAACTAGCTACTTCGGGTGAGCAGTTCTTC. Amino acids: CASSQLATSGEQFF.